This T cell receptor (beta chain) was recorded in a study of beta chain features in type 1 diabetes. Broader study findings: Patients with type 1 diabetes carried fewer insertions and had more deletions at their VDJ junctions. A possible short-template PCR bias applies equally to patients and controls. TCRB CDR3 length was moderately but significantly reduced in all four CD4+ subsets of Type 1 diabetes patients.

Since all of the isolated RNA was reverse transcribed, expressed TCRB transcripts were what got sequenced. Method: immunoSEQ multiplex PCR; TCRdb's copy keeps in-frame clones and lacks some. The sample includes more than 120,000 clones, more than 9% of them seen just once. This clone was seen a handful of times. The antigen is unknown. This clonotype was sampled from a young man in good health. Sequenced input: naive CD4+ T cells from blood.

CDR3 residues: CASSYLLTSTDTQYF. CDR3 DNA: TGCGCCAGCAGCTACCTGCTTACTAGCACAGATACGCAGTATTTT. This chain links TRBV4-1 with TRBJ2-3, with D uncertain. The CDR3 length is 15 residues. V was pared by 5 bases and J by 0 bases, with 12 bases between. Germline CDR1 reads MGHRA; CDR2 reads YSYEKL.